The 19 T cell receptor beta chains listed next were all sequenced from one sample in a study of Graves' ophthalmopathy and Graves' hyperthyroidism. The study amplified TCR beta CDR3 regions using RNA transcripts. Second-round multiplex PCR followed a first-round RT-PCR using HTBI primers. Each CDR3 protein gets one entry after TCRdb re-called the multiplex PCR reads with MiXCR. The repertoire consists of roughly 230,000 distinct CDR3 sequences, with under 25% occurring once and the leading ten covering roughly 40%. The specimen was peripheral blood. These receptors were obtained from a woman between 50 and 59 years old with Graves' ophthalmopathy.

This clonotype was detected a few times. A read error may produce the germline difference seen at one junction end. This rearrangement joins TRBV5-1 to TRBJ2-5; possible D gene TRBD1, 5 bases. Germline V gene lookup returns CDR1 SGHRS and CDR2 YFSETQ. The CDR3 runs 16 residues. The CDR3 DNA reads TGCGCCAGCAGCTTGGGGTTCAGGGAAAACCAAGGGACCCAGTACTTC. It is translated as CASSLGFRENQGTQYF.

There are a few counts of this clonotype. The rearrangement links TRBV5-1 to TRBJ2-2; 11 bases map to TRBD1. CDR3 length equals 16 residues. V shed 3 bases, J shed 5 bases, and the junction held 6 bases outside the gene matches. Germline V gene data show CDR1 as SGHRS and CDR2 as YFSETQ. CDR3 protein: CASSYGQGAGTGELFF. For the CDR3, the DNA is TGCGCCAGCAGCTACGGACAGGGGGCGGGGACCGGGGAGCTGTTTTTT. Combining the CDR3 with reference TRBV5-1 and TRBJ2-2 gives the whole variable domain KAGVTQTPRYLIKTRGQQVTLSCSPISGHRSVSWYQQTPGQGLQFLFEYFSETQRNKGNFPGRFSGRQFSNSRSEMNVSTLELGDSALYLCASSYGQGAGTGELFFGEGSRLTVL.

The rearrangement uses TRBV3-1 and TRBJ1-2; 9 nucleotides agree with TRBD1. Germline CDR1 is LGHDT and CDR2 is YNNKEL (reference sequence). The CDR3 is made up of 17 amino acids. Trimming took 4 bases from V and 1 from J; bases not matched to a gene: 10. CDR3 region: CASSRSGTGSYNYGYTF. The CDR3 coding sequence is TGTGCCAGCAGCCGGTCCGGGACAGGGTCTTATAACTATGGCTACACCTTC.

Ten or more counts support this clonotype. This sequence joins TRBV28 and TRBJ2-2; possibly TRBD1 for D (6 bases). The CDR3 loop spans 15 amino acids. V lost 5 bases and J 7 bases, leaving 17 bases between the germline ends. CDR1 is MDHEN and CDR2 is SYDVKM in the germline V gene. CDR3 in amino acids: CASSSTRGRGGELFF. CDR3 nucleotides: TGTGCCAGCAGTAGCACCAGGGGTAGGGGCGGGGAGCTGTTTTTT. Full variable domain (rest looked up from reference TRBV28 and TRBJ2-2): DVKVTQSSRYLVKRTGEKVFLECVQDMDHENMFWYRQDPGLGLRLIYFSYDVKMKEKGDIPEGYSVSREKKERFSLILESASTNQTSMYLCASSSTRGRGGELFFGEGSRLTVL.

This clonotype has a count of ten or more. This chain joins TRBV20-1 and TRBJ1-5; unclear D gene. Trimming pared 3 bases from V and 0 bases from J, leaving 15 bases between. The germline V gene has CDR1 DFQATT and CDR2 SNEGSKA (reference sequence). The CDR3 is made up of 16 amino acids. The CDR3 coding sequence is TGCAGTGCTAGCCGCGGACCGAGCTATAGCAATCAGCCCCAGCATTTT. Protein product: CSASRGPSYSNQPQHF.

Comment on this clonotype: A read error is possible here, since a much larger clone lies one base away. J is TRBJ1-2 and V is TRBV12-3 or TRBV12-4; 8 bases fit TRBD1. Trimming at V came to 1 base and at J to 7 bases, leaving 2 bases not matched to a gene. This CDR3 has 13 residues. The DNA for the CDR3 is TGTGCCAGCAGTTTAGGGACAGGGCTTGGCTACACCTTC. Protein sequence: CASSLGTGLGYTF.

This clonotype occurred many times. V usage is TRBV7-9 and J usage is TRBJ2-7, with a weak D call TRBD2 (6 bases). V lost 6 bases and J 5 bases, leaving 17 bases between the germline ends. Germline values: CDR1 SEHNR, CDR2 FQNEAQ (reference sequence). This CDR3 is 14 amino acids long. Here the CDR3 reads CASSPGTGTHEQYF. DNA for the CDR3: TGTGCCAGCAGTCCGGGGACTGGCACGCACGAGCAGTACTTC.

This clonotype showed up just a few times. J is TRBJ1-5 and V is TRBV28, with D perhaps TRBD1 (5 bases). Trimming took 10 bases from V and 2 from J, leaving 27 bases between them. Germline assignment: CDR1 MDHEN and CDR2 SYDVKM. The CDR3 is 18 amino acids. CDR3 nucleotides: TGTGCCACCCAAGGCGTGGGGGGAAATTTTATAGGCAATCAGCCCCAGCATTTT. This translates into CATQGVGGNFIGNQPQHF.

The table lists this clonotype with many counts. This clone may be a read error of a much larger clone one base away. This is likely a read error, given that the CDR3 carries no conserved phenylalanine or tryptophan at its end. The V gene is TRBV27, the J gene TRBJ2-5, with 7 bases aligning to TRBD1. Germline-derived CDR1 and CDR2 are MNHEY and SMNVEV (reference sequence). Trimming took 5 bases from V and 4 from J; bases not matched to a gene: 4. CDR3 length equals 13 residues. The CDR3 spells CASSRQGAETQYS. The CDR3 bases are TGTGCCAGCAGTAGACAGGGAGCAGAGACCCAGTACTCC.

Here the CDR3 DNA reads TGTGCCAGCTCACCACGGGGTGCTACCTACGAGCAGTACTTC. Protein sequence: CASSPRGATYEQYF. This chain connects TRBV18 to TRBJ2-7, with D unclear. CDR1 and CDR2 from the germline V gene are KGHSH and LQKENI. V was shortened by 1 base and J by 2 bases, with 9 bases between the two germline ends. The length of the CDR3 is 14 residues.

This chain uses TRBV30 with TRBJ1-3; 8 bases line up with TRBD1. Germline loops: CDR1 GTSNPN, CDR2 SVGIG (reference sequence). With V trimmed by 5 bases and J by 0 bases, 0 bases remained unmatched. The CDR3 length is 13 residues. CDR3 sequence: CAWGQGSGNTIYF. The CDR3, as DNA: TGTGCCTGGGGACAGGGCTCTGGAAACACCATATATTTT.

This clonotype was picked up many times. The V call is TRBV6-1, the J call TRBJ2-7, with 9 bases matching TRBD1. This CDR3 has 16 residues. From germline, CDR1 is MNHNS and CDR2 SASEGT. J lost 2 bases, V lost 6 bases, and 11 bases had no gene match. The CDR3: CASREDRGRTPYEQYF. DNA of the CDR3: TGTGCCAGCAGAGAGGACAGGGGACGAACCCCCTACGAGCAGTACTTC.

The V call is TRBV5-1, the J call TRBJ2-5, with TRBD2 matching 7 bases. CDR1 is SGHRS and CDR2 is YFSETQ in the germline V gene. The CDR3 covers 13 residues. The V segment lost 6 bases and the J segment 2 bases; nucleotides outside the gene matches: 4. CDR3 region: CASKTGGQETQYF. CDR3 DNA: TGCGCCAGCAAAACGGGGGGACAAGAGACCCAGTACTTC.

This clonotype was picked up many times. The chain links TRBV24-1 to TRBJ2-2; 10 bases are a match to TRBD1. The CDR3 has 16 residues. CDR1 is KGHDR and CDR2 is SFDVKD in the germline V gene. V shed 0 bases, J shed 3 bases, and the junction held 0 bases outside the gene matches. The CDR3 sequence is CATSDLGTGDTGELFF. CDR3 DNA sequence: TGTGCCACCAGTGATTTGGGGACAGGGGACACCGGGGAGCTGTTTTTT.

This clonotype has a handful of counts. The chain employs TRBV30 and TRBJ1-5, with D unresolved. V lost 5 bases and J lost 0, with 20 bases in between. From germline, CDR1 is GTSNPN and CDR2 SVGIG (reference sequence). The CDR3 contains 17 residues. DNA of the CDR3: TGTGCCTGGCGGGCCCGGCGGGGTCCTTATAGCAATCAGCCCCAGCATTTT. Amino acids: CAWRARRGPYSNQPQHF.

The gene calls are TRBV15 and TRBJ2-3; a weak D match, TRBD1 (5 bases). The CDR3 totals 16 residues. V shed 3 bases and J shed 1 base, with 14 bases lying between them. From germline, CDR1 is LNHNV and CDR2 YYDKDF (reference sequence). The CDR3 sequence: CATSSTPGPGTDTQYF. The CDR3, as DNA: TGTGCCACCAGCAGCACCCCAGGGCCCGGCACAGATACGCAGTATTTT. Looking up the rest from reference TRBV15 and TRBJ2-3 gives the full variable domain: DAMVIQNPRYQVTQFGKPVTLSCSQTLNHNVMYWYQQKSSQAPKLLFHYYDKDFNNEADTPDNFQSRRPNTSFCFLDIRSPGLGDTAMYLCATSSTPGPGTDTQYFGPGTRLTVL.

This clonotype was recorded at least ten times. The chain employs TRBV11-2 and TRBJ1-1; D is ambiguous. Germline CDR1 reads SGHAT; CDR2 reads FQNNGV. Trimming removed 3 bases at V and 1 base at J, with 9 bases between. The CDR3 spans 14 residues. The CDR3 is CASSFNSQNTEAFF. The CDR3 bases are TGTGCCAGCAGCTTTAACTCCCAGAACACTGAAGCTTTCTTT. Drawing the rest from reference TRBV11-2 and TRBJ1-1, the complete variable domain is EAGVAQSPRYKIIEKRQSVAFWCNPISGHATLYWYQQILGQGPKLLIQFQNNGVVDDSQLPKDRFSAERLKGVDSTLKIQPAKLEDSAVYLCASSFNSQNTEAFFGQGTRLTVV.

The chain carries TRBV20-1 and TRBJ2-5, with TRBD1 matching 9 bases. The CDR3 consists of 13 residues. With V trimmed by 5 bases and J by 5 bases, 6 bases remained unmatched. Germline values: CDR1 DFQATT, CDR2 SNEGSKA (reference sequence). CDR3 in amino acids: CSALQGAGETQYF. CDR3 sequence (DNA): TGCAGTGCTCTACAGGGGGCCGGGGAGACCCAGTACTTC.

This clonotype was detected many times. The CDR3 reads CASSIRQHEAFF. As DNA, the CDR3 is TGTGCCAGCAGCATACGACAGCATGAAGCTTTCTTT. The chain has TRBV7-2 and TRBJ1-1, with a tentative D call TRBD1 (5 bases). Between the trimmed V and J ends, which lost 5 bases and 7 bases, there was a span of 11 bases. This CDR3 has 12 residues. CDR1 is SGHTA, CDR2 FQGNSA, per germline.